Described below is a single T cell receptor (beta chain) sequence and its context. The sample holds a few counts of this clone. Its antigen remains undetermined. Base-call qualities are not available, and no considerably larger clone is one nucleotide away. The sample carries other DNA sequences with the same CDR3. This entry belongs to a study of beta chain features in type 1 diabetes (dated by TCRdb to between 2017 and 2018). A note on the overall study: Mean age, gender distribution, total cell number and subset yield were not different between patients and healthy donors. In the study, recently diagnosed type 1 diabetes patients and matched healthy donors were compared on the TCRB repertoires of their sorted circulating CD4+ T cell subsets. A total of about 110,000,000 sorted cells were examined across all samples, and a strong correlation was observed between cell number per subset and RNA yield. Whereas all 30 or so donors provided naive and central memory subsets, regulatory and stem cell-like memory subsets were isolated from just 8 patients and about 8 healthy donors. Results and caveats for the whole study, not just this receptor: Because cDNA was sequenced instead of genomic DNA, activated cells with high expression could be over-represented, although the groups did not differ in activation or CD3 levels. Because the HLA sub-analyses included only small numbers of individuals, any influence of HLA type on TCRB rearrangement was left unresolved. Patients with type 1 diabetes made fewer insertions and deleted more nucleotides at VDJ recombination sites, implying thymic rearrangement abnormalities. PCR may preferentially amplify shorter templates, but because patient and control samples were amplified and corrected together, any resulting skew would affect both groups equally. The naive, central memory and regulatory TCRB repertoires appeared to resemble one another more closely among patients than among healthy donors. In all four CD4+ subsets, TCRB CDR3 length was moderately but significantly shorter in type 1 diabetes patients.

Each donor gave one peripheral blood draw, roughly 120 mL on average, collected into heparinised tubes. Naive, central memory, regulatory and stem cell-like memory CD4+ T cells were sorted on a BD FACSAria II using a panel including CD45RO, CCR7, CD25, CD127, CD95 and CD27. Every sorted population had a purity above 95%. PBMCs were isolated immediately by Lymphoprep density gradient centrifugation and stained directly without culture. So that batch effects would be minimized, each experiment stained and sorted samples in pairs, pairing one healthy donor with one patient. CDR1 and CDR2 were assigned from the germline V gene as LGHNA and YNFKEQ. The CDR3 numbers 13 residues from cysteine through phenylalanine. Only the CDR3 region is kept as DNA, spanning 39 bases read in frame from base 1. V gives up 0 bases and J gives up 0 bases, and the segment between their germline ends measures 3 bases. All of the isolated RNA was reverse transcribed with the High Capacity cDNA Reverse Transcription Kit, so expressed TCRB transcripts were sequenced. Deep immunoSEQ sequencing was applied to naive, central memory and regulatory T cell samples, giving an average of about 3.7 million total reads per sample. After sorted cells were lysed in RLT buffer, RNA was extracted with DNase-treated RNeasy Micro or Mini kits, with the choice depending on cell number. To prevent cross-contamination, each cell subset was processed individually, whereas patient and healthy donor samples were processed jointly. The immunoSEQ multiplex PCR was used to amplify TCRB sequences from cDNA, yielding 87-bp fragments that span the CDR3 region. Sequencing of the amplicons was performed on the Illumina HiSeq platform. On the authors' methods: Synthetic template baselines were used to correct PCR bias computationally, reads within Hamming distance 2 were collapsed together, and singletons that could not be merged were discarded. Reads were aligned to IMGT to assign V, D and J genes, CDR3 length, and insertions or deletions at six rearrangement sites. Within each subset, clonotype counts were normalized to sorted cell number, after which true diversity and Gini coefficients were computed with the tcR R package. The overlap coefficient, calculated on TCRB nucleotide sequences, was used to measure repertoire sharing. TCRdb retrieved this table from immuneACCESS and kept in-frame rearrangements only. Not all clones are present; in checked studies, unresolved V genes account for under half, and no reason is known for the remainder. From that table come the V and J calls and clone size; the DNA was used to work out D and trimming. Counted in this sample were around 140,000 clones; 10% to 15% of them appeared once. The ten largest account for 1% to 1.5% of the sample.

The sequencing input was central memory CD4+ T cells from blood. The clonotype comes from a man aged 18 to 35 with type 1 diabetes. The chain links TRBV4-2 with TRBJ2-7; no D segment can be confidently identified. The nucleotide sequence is TGTGCCAGCAGCCAAGACACCTCCTACGAGCAGTACTTC. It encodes CASSQDTSYEQYF.